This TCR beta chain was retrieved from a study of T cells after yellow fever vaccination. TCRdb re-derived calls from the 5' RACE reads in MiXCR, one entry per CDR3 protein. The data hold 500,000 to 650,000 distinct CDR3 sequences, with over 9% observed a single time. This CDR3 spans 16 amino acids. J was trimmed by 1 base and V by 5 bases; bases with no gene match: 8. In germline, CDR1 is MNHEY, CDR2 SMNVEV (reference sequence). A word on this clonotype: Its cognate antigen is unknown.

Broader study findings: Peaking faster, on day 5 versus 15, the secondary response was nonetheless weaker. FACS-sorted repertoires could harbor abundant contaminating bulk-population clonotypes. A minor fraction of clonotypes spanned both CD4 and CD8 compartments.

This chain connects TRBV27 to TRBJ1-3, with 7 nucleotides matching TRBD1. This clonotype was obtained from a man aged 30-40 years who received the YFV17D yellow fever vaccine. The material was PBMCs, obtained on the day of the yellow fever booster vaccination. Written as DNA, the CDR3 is TGTGCCAGCAGTCATGCCCCAGGGGGTTCTGGAAACACCATATATTTT. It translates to CASSHAPGGSGNTIYF.